Below are 21 T cell receptor beta chains sequenced from a single sample in a study of T cells in Graves' hyperthyroidism and ophthalmopathy. TCR beta CDR3 regions were amplified from RNA transcripts. HTBI primers were employed in a first-round RT-PCR of the TCR CDR3. In TCRdb, the multiplex PCR reads were re-called with MiXCR into one record per CDR3 protein. The repertoire includes roughly 500,000 distinct CDR3 sequences, more than 45% of them detected once, and roughly 19% sits in the top ten. The sample taken for sequencing was peripheral blood or thyroid tissue (not recorded which). The receptors originated from an adult woman with Graves' disease, either hyperthyroidism or ophthalmopathy (not recorded which).

This chain joins TRBV2 and TRBJ1-4, with D perhaps matching TRBD1 (5 bases). The V and J ends lost 6 bases and 7 bases respectively, with 12 bases between them. Germline V gene lookup returns CDR1 SNHLY and CDR2 FYNNEI. CDR3 length: 13 residues. This CDR3 is CASSGDGREKLFF. The CDR3 nucleotides are TGTGCCAGCAGCGGGGACGGCCGTGAAAAACTGTTTTTT.

Many counts were recorded for this clonotype. The rearrangement links TRBV10-3 to TRBJ1-5; D is perhaps TRBD1 (6 bases). The CDR3 totals 18 residues. V lost 2 bases and J 6 bases, leaving 23 bases between the germline ends. Germline values: CDR1 ENHRY, CDR2 SYGVKD. CDR3 sequence: CAISEPPGGGKRGQPQHF. CDR3 bases: TGTGCCATCAGTGAGCCGCCCGGGGGCGGGAAGCGGGGTCAGCCCCAGCATTTT.

The V gene is TRBV7-9, the J gene TRBJ2-3; D perhaps matches TRBD1 (5 bases). The CDR3 has 13 residues. Looked up from germline, CDR1 is SEHNR and CDR2 is FQNEAQ (reference sequence). V was clipped by 8 bases and J by 4 bases, with 13 bases between them. CDR3 loop: CASGPGLADTQYF. In nucleotides, the CDR3 is TGTGCCAGCGGGCCAGGGTTGGCAGATACGCAGTATTTT.

The CDR3 nucleotides read TGCAGTGCGACAGAAATGGGGGGCATGAACACTGAAGCTTTCTTT. Translating gives CSATEMGGMNTEAFF. This chain connects TRBV20-1 to TRBJ1-1; TRBD1 might be the D (6 bases). The germline CDR1 and CDR2 sequences are DFQATT and SNEGSKA (reference sequence). CDR3 length: 15 residues. Trimming shortened V by 6 bases and J by 0 bases, and 17 bases separated the two germline ends.

Ten or more counts support this clonotype. This sequence joins TRBV19 and TRBJ1-1; the match to TRBD1 covers 9 bases. This CDR3 comprises 14 residues. The ends lost 7 bases at V and 5 bases at J; junction bases unmatched: 8. Per the germline V gene, CDR1 is LNHDA and CDR2 is SQIVND (reference sequence). This CDR3 is CASIMGQGRTEAFF. The CDR3 coding sequence is TGTGCCAGTATCATGGGACAGGGTAGGACTGAAGCTTTCTTT.

This clonotype was picked up many times. The rearrangement links TRBV6-4 to TRBJ1-6; D is unresolved. V was shortened by 8 bases and J by 4 bases, with 12 bases between the two germline ends. The length of the CDR3 is 14 residues. Per germline, CDR1 MRHNA and CDR2 SNTAGT. CDR3 in DNA: TGTGCCAGCTCTATGTCACGGTATAATTCACCCCTCCACTTT. Translating it yields CASSMSRYNSPLHF.

V and J are TRBV24-1 and TRBJ2-1; the D gene is possibly TRBD2 (5 bases). This CDR3 region has 11 residues. The V gene lost 5 bases and the J gene lost 9 bases, with 7 bases spanning the gap. Germline V lookup: CDR1 KGHDR, CDR2 SFDVKD. The CDR3 loop is CATSGLAEQFF. The CDR3 DNA is TGTGCCACCAGTGGTCTAGCTGAGCAGTTCTTC.

V is TRBV5-1 and J is TRBJ1-1, with D maybe TRBD1 (6 bases). Trimming removed 2 bases from V and 11 bases from J, with 16 bases in between. Germline CDR1 and CDR2: SGHRS and YFSETQ. CDR3 length: 13 residues. This chain's CDR3 is CASSFWPGAGAFF. CDR3 nucleotide sequence: TGCGCCAGCAGCTTCTGGCCAGGGGCAGGGGCTTTCTTT.

The chain links TRBV7-2 to TRBJ1-3; the D is unclear. Germline CDR1 and CDR2: SGHTA and FQGNSA. This CDR3 spans 12 amino acids. The V end lost 4 bases, the J end lost 8 bases, and 9 bases lay between the germline ends. The DNA for the CDR3 is TGTGCCAGCAGCTCCTCGGGGTACACCATATATTTT. As protein: CASSSSGYTIYF.

The chain joins TRBV7-4 to TRBJ2-5; TRBD1 agrees at 7 bases. The CDR3 runs 13 residues. Germline assignment: CDR1 SGHVT and CDR2 SQSDAQ. The V segment lost 6 bases and the J segment 5 bases; nucleotides outside the gene matches: 6. The CDR3 region has the DNA TGTGCCAGCAGTAAGACAGGGTGGGAGACCCAGTACTTC. It codes for CASSKTGWETQYF. Full variable domain (missing parts from reference TRBV7-4 and TRBJ2-5): GAGVSQSPRYKVAKRGRDVALRCDSISGHVTLYWYRQTLGQGSEVLTYSQSDAQRDKSGRPSGRFSAERPERSVSTLKIQRTEQGDSAVYLCASSKTGWETQYFGPGTRLLVL.

This clonotype was recorded at least ten times. Mismatch with germline at one junction end may stem from a read error. The V and J genes are TRBV7-2 and TRBJ2-5; the D is unclear. The CDR3 runs to 13 residues. Germline CDR1 SGHTA, CDR2 FQGNSA. Written as DNA, the CDR3 is TGTGCCGGCAGCCCCCAGCCACAAGAGACCCAGTACTTC. Translating it yields CAGSPQPQETQYF.

In this sample, this clonotype turned up once. This rearrangement joins TRBV7-9 to TRBJ1-1; 9 bases are a match to TRBD1. CDR1 and CDR2 from the germline V gene are SEHNR and FQNEAQ (reference sequence). V dropped 5 bases and J dropped 1; count of bases not matched to a gene: 5. This CDR3 comprises 15 residues. The CDR3 region has the DNA TGTGCCAGCAGCGGCGGGGACAGGGCGAACACTGAAGCTTTCTTT. It codes for CASSGGDRANTEAFF.

The sample holds a few counts of this clonotype. This sequence joins TRBV9 and TRBJ1-2; no reliable D call. Germline CDR1 and CDR2: SGDLS and YYNGEE. V shed 1 base and J shed 8 bases, with 9 bases lying between them. The CDR3 is made up of 12 amino acids. The CDR3, as DNA: TGTGCCAGCAGCGTATCGTCCCGCGGCTACACCTTC. Its translation is CASSVSSRGYTF.

This clonotype was recorded only once. A much bigger clone sits one base away, suggesting this may be a read error. The V call is TRBV25-1, the J call TRBJ1-1; the D gene is possibly TRBD1 (5 bases). Trimming removed 4 bases from V and 8 bases from J, with 11 bases in between. Germline-derived CDR1 and CDR2 are MGHDK and SYGVNS. The CDR3 is made up of 12 amino acids. CDR3 amino acids: CASSVYGGEAFF. CDR3 coding DNA: TGTGCCAGCAGTGTATACGGGGGAGAAGCTTTCTTT. Supplemented by reference TRBV25-1 and TRBJ1-1, the full variable domain reads EADIYQTPRYLVIGTGKKITLECSQTMGHDKMYWYQQDPGMELHLIHYSYGVNSTEKGDLSSESTVSRIRTEHFPLTLESARPSHTSQYLCASSVYGGEAFFGQGTRLTVV.

This clonotype was counted ten times or more. The rearrangement joins TRBV6-1 to TRBJ1-1, with D perhaps TRBD1 (6 bases). The CDR3 length is 14 residues. CDR1 and CDR2 (germline): MNHNS, SASEGT. V gave up 1 base and J gave up 4 bases, with 10 bases separating them. In nucleotides, the CDR3 is TGTGCCAGCAGTGAAGTTATAGGGGGCACTGAAGCTTTCTTT. Encoded protein: CASSEVIGGTEAFF.

This clonotype was seen more than once but under ten times. This chain's CDR3 is CASSSIFRESNSPLHF. The CDR3 nucleotides are TGTGCCAGCAGTTCCATTTTTCGGGAGTCAAATTCACCCCTCCACTTT. The chain couples TRBV27 to TRBJ1-6; D not resolved. Trimming cost V 4 bases and J 7 bases, with 17 bases left between them. The CDR3 is made up of 16 amino acids. Germline V lookup: CDR1 MNHEY, CDR2 SMNVEV (reference sequence).

V gene TRBV15 combines with J gene TRBJ1-1; 9 positions agree with TRBD1. The germline V gene has CDR1 LNHNV and CDR2 YYDKDF (reference sequence). The CDR3 runs 17 residues. V shed 2 bases and J 4 bases; nucleotides not matched to a gene: 11. The CDR3 loop reads CATSRFKRTGEGTEAFF. In DNA form, the CDR3 reads TGTGCCACCAGCAGATTCAAACGGACAGGGGAAGGCACTGAAGCTTTCTTT.

The rearrangement links TRBV10-3 to TRBJ2-7; TRBD1 matches 7 bases. This CDR3 has 16 amino acids. CDR1 and CDR2 from the germline V gene are ENHRY and SYGVKD. V shed 3 bases, J shed 1 base, and the junction held 9 bases outside the gene matches. CDR3 loop: CAISDLRDSRSYEQYF. CDR3 DNA: TGTGCCATCAGTGACCTCCGGGACAGTCGATCCTACGAGCAGTACTTC.

The chain carries TRBV28 and TRBJ2-7; perhaps TRBD2 as D (5 bases). V was trimmed by 6 bases and J by 7 bases, leaving 22 bases between them. There are 15 residues in the CDR3. Germline V CDR1 and CDR2: MDHEN, SYDVKM. In nucleotides, the CDR3 is TGTGCCAGCAGCCTGGTTGAGGGCACGTCTAGAGAGCAGTACTTC. Translating it yields CASSLVEGTSREQYF.

Only one count was recorded for this clonotype. Written as DNA, the CDR3 is TGTGCCACCAGCAGAGACGCAATGACAGGGGTTAGCTGGCAGCCCCAGCATTTT. Translated, it gives CATSRDAMTGVSWQPQHF. The J gene is TRBJ1-5, the V gene TRBV15; TRBD1 aligns across 8 bases. After removal of 0 bases from V and 7 bases from J, the junction contained 14 bases not matched to a gene. The CDR3 is made up of 18 amino acids. Germline CDR1 and CDR2: LNHNV and YYDKDF (reference sequence).

This sequence joins TRBV7-9 and TRBJ1-4; D gene ambiguous. Germline assignment: CDR1 SEHNR and CDR2 FQNEAQ (reference sequence). This CDR3 spans 12 amino acids. Between the trimmed V and J ends, which lost 5 bases and 10 bases, there was a span of 11 bases. This CDR3 reads CASSMVEGKLFF. The CDR3 region has the DNA TGTGCCAGCAGCATGGTTGAAGGAAAACTGTTTTTT.